One T cell receptor (beta chain) is described in this entry. Its antigen is unknown. This sample is drawn from a study of graft-versus-host responses after intestinal transplantation. Study in general: Recipients across the board were started on anti-thymocyte globulin induction, then kept on tacrolimus and steroids for around three years.

The CDR3 spans 16 residues. V lost 5 bases and J lost 4; bases outside the gene matches: 9. Germline V lookup: CDR1 SGHVS, CDR2 FQNEAQ. Profiling relied on immunoSEQ multiplex PCR, and the TCRdb table lists in-frame clones only, not all of them. Of approximately 97,000 clones in the sample, under 95% were seen once. Study results and limitations: Early HvG declines after transplant were associated with peak circulating GvH clone levels.

The rearrangement uses TRBV7-8 and TRBJ1-4; 8 positions match TRBD1. The sequencing here drew on unstimulated CD8+ T cells sorted from spleen or lymph node cells, taken before transplant. This clonotype was obtained from a human donor who was the organ donor for an intestinal transplant. The CDR3 loop reads CASSQEWDRINEKLFF. CDR3 in DNA: TGTGCCAGCAGCCAAGAGTGGGACAGGATTAATGAAAAACTGTTTTTT. The full variable domain, its missing parts supplied by reference TRBV7-8 and TRBJ1-4, is GAGVSQSPRYKVAKRGQDVALRCDPISGHVSLFWYQQALGQGPEFLTYFQNEAQLDKSGLPSDRFFAERPEGSVSTLKIQRTQQEDSAVYLCASSQEWDRINEKLFFGSGTQLSVL.